This T cell receptor (beta chain) appears in the sequencing data of a study of T cell responses to AZD1222 COVID-19 vaccine. The repertoire was sequenced with immunoSEQ multiplex PCR; TCRdb's copy has only in-frame clones and lacks some. Of 95,000 to 110,000 clones in the sample, about nine tenths were seen once. Germline loops: CDR1 SGHDN, CDR2 FVKESK. V shed 4 bases and J shed 5 bases, with 11 bases lying between them. The CDR3 length is 13 residues. The sequence derives from an adult in good health. This sample comprised peripheral blood, obtained on day 0 of AZD1222 vaccination. The chain links TRBV14 to TRBJ2-5; D not certain. CDR3 residues: CASSLVLPETQYF. The CDR3 coding sequence is TGTGCCAGCAGCCTAGTCCTCCCGGAGACCCAGTACTTC.